Each of the 4 T cell receptor beta chains below was sequenced from the same sample in a study of T cells in tuberculosis (dated by TCRdb to the late 2010s). To prepare the library, the immunoSEQ multiplex PCR assay was applied. Here the immuneACCESS table is served through TCRdb, limited to in-frame sequences with V and J called. Missing clones are a known gap in these copies; in checked studies unresolved V genes cover under half, and the rest lacks a known reason. The sample contains tens of thousands of clones, roughly 92% of them found a single time. Jointly, the top ten make up 17% of the sample. The sample consisted of PBMCs. Every receptor here comes from a donor between 5 and 29 years old with latent tuberculosis or without tuberculosis infection. Some clones in this sample may be carry-over from other donors' samples.

The chain couples TRBV5-1 to TRBJ1-1, with 8 bases fitting TRBD1. V shed 3 bases, J shed 5 bases, and the junction held 3 bases outside the gene matches. The CDR3 consists of 13 residues. The germline CDR1 and CDR2 sequences are SGHRS and YFSETQ. CDR3 amino acids: CASSSWTGTEAFF. DNA for the CDR3: TGCGCCAGCAGCTCGTGGACAGGGACTGAAGCTTTCTTT.

The rearrangement joins TRBV30 to TRBJ1-3; 7 bases are a match to TRBD1. The length of the CDR3 is 15 residues. From germline, CDR1 is GTSNPN and CDR2 SVGIG (reference sequence). The J segment lost 2 bases and the V segment lost 3 bases, leaving 7 bases of the junction unmatched. CDR3 region: CAWRRQGPAGNTIYF. DNA of the CDR3: TGTGCCTGGAGGAGACAGGGTCCGGCTGGAAACACCATATATTTT.

This clone turned up a few times. This rearrangement joins TRBV25-1 to TRBJ2-1, with 7 bases that match TRBD1. V was clipped by 4 bases and J by 4 bases; unmatched bases: 10. Germline V CDR1 and CDR2: MGHDK, SYGVNS. The CDR3 has 16 amino acids. This chain's CDR3 is CASSANSGTVYNEQFF. The CDR3 DNA reads TGTGCCAGCAGTGCCAACTCGGGGACAGTTTACAATGAGCAGTTCTTC. Combining the CDR3 with reference TRBV25-1 and TRBJ2-1 gives the whole variable domain EADIYQTPRYLVIGTGKKITLECSQTMGHDKMYWYQQDPGMELHLIHYSYGVNSTEKGDLSSESTVSRIRTEHFPLTLESARPSHTSQYLCASSANSGTVYNEQFFGPGTRLTVL.

The chain joins TRBV5-1 to TRBJ1-2, with a weak D call TRBD1 (6 bases). The CDR3 length is 14 residues. Trimming cost V 0 bases and J 3 bases, with 9 bases left between them. CDR1 SGHRS and CDR2 YFSETQ come from the germline V gene. Written as DNA, the CDR3 is TGCGCCAGCAGCTTGGCTTCAGGGGACTATGGCTACACCTTC. It specifies CASSLASGDYGYTF.